Following are 18 T cell receptor beta chains from one sample sequenced in a study of blood T cell repertoires in COVID-19. Here immunoSEQ multiplex PCR was the method, and the copy in TCRdb shows in-frame clones only, minus some. The sample lists more than 300,000 clones; 89% were seen once. Sequencing was done on a sample of peripheral blood. These receptors were collected from a man between 18 and 35 years old who had recovered from COVID-19.

This clone was detected only once. One end of the junction is discordant with germline, which a read error may explain. This chain joins TRBV3-1 (or the pseudogene TRBV3-2) and TRBJ2-7; TRBD1 matches 8 bases. CDR1 is LGHDT and CDR2 is YNNKEL in the germline V gene (reference sequence). This CDR3 is 16 amino acids long. CDR3 DNA: TGCCTATACCACTTGGAAACCGGGACAGGTGAGTACGAGCAGTACTTC. This encodes CLYHLETGTGEYEQYF.

This chain uses TRBV11-2 with TRBJ2-7, with TRBD2 matching 7 bases. Losses at the gene ends were 4 bases for V and 9 bases for J; bases not matched to a gene: 9. Germline lookup yields CDR1 SGHAT and CDR2 FQNNGV. The CDR3 is made up of 13 amino acids. The CDR3 sequence: CASSSGGLIGQYF. The CDR3 region has the DNA TGTGCCAGCAGCTCCGGGGGGTTGATCGGGCAGTACTTC.

This chain joins TRBV5-6 and TRBJ1-6, with no clear D. CDR3 length: 15 amino acids. Between the trimmed V and J ends, which lost 2 bases and 6 bases, there was a span of 12 bases. Per the germline V gene, CDR1 is SGHDT and CDR2 is YYEEEE. The CDR3 is CASSFAQRPNSPLHF. The CDR3 nucleotides read TGTGCCAGCAGCTTCGCACAGAGACCTAATTCACCCCTCCACTTT.

The chain carries TRBV30 and TRBJ2-1; the D gene is possibly TRBD2 (6 bases). Germline lookup yields CDR1 GTSNPN and CDR2 SVGIG (reference sequence). The CDR3 contains 14 residues. Trimming pared 0 bases from V and 3 bases from J, leaving 9 bases between. The CDR3 bases are TGTGCCTGGAGTGTACCGGACTACTACAATGAGCAGTTCTTC. The encoded protein is CAWSVPDYYNEQFF.

This chain uses TRBV5-5 with TRBJ2-1, with a tentative D call TRBD2 (5 bases). Germline CDR1 reads SGHKS; CDR2 reads YYEKEE (reference sequence). The CDR3 is 18 amino acids. Trimming removed 4 bases from V and 1 base from J, with 21 bases in between. The CDR3 loop is CASSPFFPTSGSYNEQFF. The CDR3 DNA follows: TGTGCCAGCAGCCCCTTCTTCCCCACGTCGGGGTCCTACAATGAGCAGTTCTTC.

This clone showed up just a few times. The V gene is TRBV7-3, the J gene TRBJ2-7, with 7 bases aligning to TRBD1. In germline, CDR1 is SGHTA, CDR2 FQGTGA. Trimming cost V 5 bases and J 4 bases; bases outside gene matches: 5. The CDR3 consists of 13 residues. Here the CDR3 DNA reads TGTGCCAGCAGCCTAGGGACAGCTTACGAGCAGTACTTC. Translated, it gives CASSLGTAYEQYF.

The gene calls are TRBV7-3 and TRBJ1-1, with D unclear. The CDR3 loop spans 15 amino acids. Germline CDR1 reads SGHTA; CDR2 reads FQGTGA. Deletions cut 5 bases from V and 1 base from J, with 14 bases between. CDR3 amino acids: CASSPEPTTNTEAFF. The CDR3 nucleotides read TGTGCCAGCAGCCCTGAACCTACTACGAACACTGAAGCTTTCTTT. Supplemented by reference TRBV7-3 and TRBJ1-1, the full variable domain reads GAGVSQTPSNKVTEKGKYVELRCDPISGHTALYWYRQSLGQGPEFLIYFQGTGAADDSGLPNDRFFAVRPEGSVSTLKIQRTERGDSAVYLCASSPEPTTNTEAFFGQGTRLTVV.

The chain joins TRBV6-4 to TRBJ2-1; 8 bases agree with TRBD2. CDR3 length equals 15 residues. The ends lost 8 bases at V and 9 bases at J; junction bases unmatched: 15. Germline CDR1 MRHNA, CDR2 SNTAGT. CDR3 sequence reads: CASPLKGREGGEQFF. The CDR3 DNA reads TGTGCCAGCCCCCTAAAGGGACGGGAGGGAGGTGAGCAGTTCTTC.

The chain joins TRBV3-1 (or the pseudogene TRBV3-2) to TRBJ2-1, with a weak D call TRBD2 (6 bases). Between the trimmed V and J ends, which lost 3 bases and 5 bases, there was a span of 14 bases. The CDR3 is 15 residues long. Germline V gives CDR1 LGHDT, CDR2 YNNKEL (reference sequence). DNA for the CDR3: TGTGCCAGCAGCCACGAGGAGGGACTTAACAATGAGCAGTTCTTC. Translation: CASSHEEGLNNEQFF.

The CDR3 DNA reads TGTGCCAGCAGCCAAGGGAGGGTATTGGGGCAGTACTTC. Its translation: CASSQGRVLGQYF. The rearrangement uses TRBV14 and TRBJ2-7; possible D gene TRBD2, 6 bases. V was shortened by 1 base and J by 9 bases, with 13 bases between the two germline ends. Germline V CDR1 and CDR2: SGHDN, FVKESK. This CDR3 has 13 residues. Variable domain in full (rest from reference TRBV14 and TRBJ2-7): EAGVTQFPSHSVIEKGQTVTLRCDPISGHDNLYWYRRVMGKEIKFLLHFVKESKQDESGMPNNRFLAERTGGTYSTLKVQPAELEDSGVYFCASSQGRVLGQYFGPGTRLTVT.

This chain connects TRBV7-9 to TRBJ2-1; no firm D call. CDR1 is SEHNR and CDR2 is FQNEAQ in the germline V gene (reference sequence). Trimming removed 7 bases at V and 3 bases at J, with 13 bases between. This CDR3 has 14 residues. The CDR3 sequence is CASNLDFGYNEQFF. The CDR3 DNA sequence: TGTGCCAGCAATCTCGACTTTGGCTACAATGAGCAGTTCTTC.

Note on this clone: In the same sample, other DNA sequences code for this CDR3. The CDR3 nucleotides are TGTGCCAGCAGCCCAGGGTCCTACGAGCAGTACTTC. Translation gives CASSPGSYEQYF. The chain carries TRBV27 and TRBJ2-7, with TRBD1 as a possible D gene (5 bases). CDR1 is MNHEY and CDR2 is SMNVEV in the germline V gene (reference sequence). The CDR3 runs to 12 residues. Trimming cost V 6 bases and J 1 base, with 7 bases left between them.

The J gene is TRBJ2-7, the V gene TRBV5-6, with 10 bases that match TRBD1. Losses at the gene ends were 0 bases for V and 7 bases for J; bases not matched to a gene: 7. The germline V gene encodes CDR1 SGHDT and CDR2 YYEEEE. The CDR3 contains 15 residues. CDR3 nucleotide sequence: TGTGCCAGCAGCTTGGTCCGGACAGGGGGAGGGGAGCAGTACTTC. Protein: CASSLVRTGGGEQYF.

Points on this clone: The identical CDR3 is also encoded by other nucleotide sequences in the sample. The gene calls are TRBV3-1 (or the pseudogene TRBV3-2) and TRBJ1-2, with 9 nucleotides matching TRBD1. The J segment lost 4 bases and the V segment lost 6 bases, leaving 3 bases of the junction unmatched. CDR3 length: 13 amino acids. Per germline, CDR1 LGHDT and CDR2 YNNKEL (reference sequence). Here the CDR3 DNA reads TGTGCCAGCAGTCAGGACAGGGGCTATGGCTACACCTTC. Its protein product is CASSQDRGYGYTF.

This chain joins TRBV10-2 and TRBJ1-1; 7 positions agree with TRBD1. Trimming removed 3 bases from V and 4 bases from J; junction bases left unmatched: 8. Germline loops: CDR1 WSHSY, CDR2 SAAADI. There are 15 residues in the CDR3. The CDR3 is CASSDPQGGFTEAFF. The CDR3 region has the DNA TGCGCCAGCAGTGACCCGCAGGGGGGTTTCACTGAAGCTTTCTTT.

The chain recombines TRBV3-1 (or the pseudogene TRBV3-2) with TRBJ1-2; perhaps TRBD1 as D (5 bases). This CDR3 contains 15 residues. Trimming pared 4 bases from V and 4 bases from J, leaving 16 bases between. In germline, CDR1 is LGHDT, CDR2 YNNKEL (reference sequence). CDR3 sequence (DNA): TGTGCCAGCAGCCGCCCCGGGCAGGGCTCCTATGGCTACACCTTC. Its protein is CASSRPGQGSYGYTF.

The chain is built from TRBV3-1 (or the pseudogene TRBV3-2) and TRBJ2-7; maybe TRBD1 (6 bases). This CDR3 comprises 13 residues. With 6 bases removed from V and 5 bases from J, the gap between germline ends came to 14 bases. Per the germline V gene, CDR1 is LGHDT and CDR2 is YNNKEL (reference sequence). CDR3 coding DNA: TGTGCCAGCAGTCCGACAGGTGAGAACGAGCAGTACTTC. This codes for CASSPTGENEQYF.

The chain couples TRBV7-3 to TRBJ1-4; 10 positions match TRBD1. The length of the CDR3 is 15 residues. Trimming removed 5 bases from V and 7 bases from J; junction bases left unmatched: 7. CDR1 and CDR2 (germline): SGHTA, FQGTGA. DNA for the CDR3: TGTGCCAGCAGCCCGGGACAGGGGTTGGGTGAAAAACTGTTTTTT. Translated: CASSPGQGLGEKLFF.